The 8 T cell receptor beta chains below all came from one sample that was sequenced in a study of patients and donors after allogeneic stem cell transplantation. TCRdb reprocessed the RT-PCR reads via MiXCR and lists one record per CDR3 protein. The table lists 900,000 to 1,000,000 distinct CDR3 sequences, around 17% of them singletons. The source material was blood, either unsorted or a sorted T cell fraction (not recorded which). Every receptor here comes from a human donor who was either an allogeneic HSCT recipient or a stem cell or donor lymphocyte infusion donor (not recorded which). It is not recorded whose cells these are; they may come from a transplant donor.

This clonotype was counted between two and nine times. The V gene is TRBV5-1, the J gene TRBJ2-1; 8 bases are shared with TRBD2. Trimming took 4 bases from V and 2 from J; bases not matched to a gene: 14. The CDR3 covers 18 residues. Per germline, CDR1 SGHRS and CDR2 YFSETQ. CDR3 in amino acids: CASSAVRGGRPAYNEQFF. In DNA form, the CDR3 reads TGCGCCAGCAGCGCGGTTCGCGGCGGGAGGCCGGCCTACAATGAGCAGTTCTTC.

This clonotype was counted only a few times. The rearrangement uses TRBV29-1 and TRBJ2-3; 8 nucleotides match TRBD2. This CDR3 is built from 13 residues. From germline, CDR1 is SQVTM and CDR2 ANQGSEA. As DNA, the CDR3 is TGCAGTCCGGTACTAGCGGTCACAGATACGCAGTATTTT. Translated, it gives CSPVLAVTDTQYF.

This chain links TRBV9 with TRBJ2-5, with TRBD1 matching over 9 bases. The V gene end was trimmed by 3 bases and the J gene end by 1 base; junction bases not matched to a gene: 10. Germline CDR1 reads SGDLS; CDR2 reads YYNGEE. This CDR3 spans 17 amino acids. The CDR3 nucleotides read TGTGCCAGCAGCGACGGGTCGGGACAGGGCCCCCAAGAGACCCAGTACTTC. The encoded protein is CASSDGSGQGPQETQYF. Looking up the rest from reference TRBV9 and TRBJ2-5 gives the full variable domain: DSGVTQTPKHLITATGQRVTLRCSPRSGDLSVYWYQQSLDQGLQFLIQYYNGEERAKGNILERFSAQQFPDLHSELNLSSLELGDSALYFCASSDGSGQGPQETQYFGPGTRLLVL.

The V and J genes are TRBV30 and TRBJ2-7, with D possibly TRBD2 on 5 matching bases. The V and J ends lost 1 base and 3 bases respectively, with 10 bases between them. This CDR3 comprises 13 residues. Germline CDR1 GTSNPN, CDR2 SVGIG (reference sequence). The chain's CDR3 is CAWSAGKGYEQYF. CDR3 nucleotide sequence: TGTGCCTGGAGTGCGGGAAAGGGCTACGAGCAGTACTTC. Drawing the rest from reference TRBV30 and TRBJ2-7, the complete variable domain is SQTIHQWPATLVQPVGSPLSLECTVEGTSNPNLYWYRQAAGRGLQLLFYSVGIGQISSEVPQNLSASRPQDRQFILSSKKLLLSDSGFYLCAWSAGKGYEQYFGPGTRLTVT.

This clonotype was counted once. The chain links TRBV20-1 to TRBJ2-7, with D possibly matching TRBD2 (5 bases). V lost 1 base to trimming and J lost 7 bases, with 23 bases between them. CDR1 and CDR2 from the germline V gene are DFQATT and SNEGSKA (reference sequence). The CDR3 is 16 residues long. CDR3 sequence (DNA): TGCAGTGCTAGAGCTTCATCTGCGGGCCCAGCTAAAGAGCAGTACTTC. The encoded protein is CSARASSAGPAKEQYF.

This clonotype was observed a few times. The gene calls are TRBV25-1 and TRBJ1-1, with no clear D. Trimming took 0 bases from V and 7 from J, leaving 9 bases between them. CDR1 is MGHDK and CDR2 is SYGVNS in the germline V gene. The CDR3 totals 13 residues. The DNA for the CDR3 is TGTGCCAGCAGTGAATATGTGGGGAATGAAGCTTTCTTT. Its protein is CASSEYVGNEAFF.

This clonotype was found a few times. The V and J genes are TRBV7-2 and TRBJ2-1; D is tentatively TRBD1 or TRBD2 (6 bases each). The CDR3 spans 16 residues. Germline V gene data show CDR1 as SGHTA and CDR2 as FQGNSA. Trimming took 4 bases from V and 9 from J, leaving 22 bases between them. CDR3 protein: CASSSEGGGKLGEQFF. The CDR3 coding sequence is TGTGCCAGCAGCTCCGAGGGGGGTGGAAAATTGGGTGAGCAGTTCTTC.

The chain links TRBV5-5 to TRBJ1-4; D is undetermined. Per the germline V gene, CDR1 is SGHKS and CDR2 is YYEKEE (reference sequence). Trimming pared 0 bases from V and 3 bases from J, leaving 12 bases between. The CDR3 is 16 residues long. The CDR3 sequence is CASSLGTTVANEKLFF. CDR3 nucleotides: TGTGCCAGCAGCTTGGGTACTACAGTGGCTAATGAAAAACTGTTTTTT.